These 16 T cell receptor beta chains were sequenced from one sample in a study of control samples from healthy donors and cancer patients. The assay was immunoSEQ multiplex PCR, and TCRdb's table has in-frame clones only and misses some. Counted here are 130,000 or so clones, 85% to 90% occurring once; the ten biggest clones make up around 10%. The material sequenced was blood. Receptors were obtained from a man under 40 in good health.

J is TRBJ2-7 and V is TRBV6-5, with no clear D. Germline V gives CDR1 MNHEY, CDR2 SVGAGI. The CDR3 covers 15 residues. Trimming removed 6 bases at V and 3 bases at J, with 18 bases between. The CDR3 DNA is TGTGCCAGCAGAACCTCTACAGCGCCCGTCTACGAGCAGTACGTC. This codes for CASRTSTAPVYEQYV.

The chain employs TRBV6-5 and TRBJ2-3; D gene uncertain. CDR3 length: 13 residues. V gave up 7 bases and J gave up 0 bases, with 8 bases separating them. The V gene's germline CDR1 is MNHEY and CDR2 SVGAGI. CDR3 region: CASTPASTDTQYF. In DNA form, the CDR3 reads TGTGCCAGCACTCCGGCTAGCACAGATACGCAGTATTTT.

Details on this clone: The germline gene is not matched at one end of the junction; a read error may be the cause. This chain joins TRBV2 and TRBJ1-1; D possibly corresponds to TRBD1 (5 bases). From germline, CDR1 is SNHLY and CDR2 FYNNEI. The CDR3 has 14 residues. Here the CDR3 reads CAGSEWQGRTEAFF. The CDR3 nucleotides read TGTGCCGGCAGTGAATGGCAGGGCCGCACTGAAGCTTTCTTT.

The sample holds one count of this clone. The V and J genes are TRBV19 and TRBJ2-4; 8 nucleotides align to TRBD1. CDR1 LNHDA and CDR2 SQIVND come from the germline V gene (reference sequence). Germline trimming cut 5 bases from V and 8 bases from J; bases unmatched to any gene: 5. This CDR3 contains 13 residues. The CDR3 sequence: CASSPQGADIQYF. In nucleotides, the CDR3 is TGTGCCAGTAGTCCCCAGGGGGCGGACATTCAGTACTTC.

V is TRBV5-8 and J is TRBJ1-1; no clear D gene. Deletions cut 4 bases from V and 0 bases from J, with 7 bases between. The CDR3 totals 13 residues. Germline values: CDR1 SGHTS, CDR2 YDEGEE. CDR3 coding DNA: TGTGCCAGCAGCCCTCAGCTGAACACTGAAGCTTTCTTT. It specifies CASSPQLNTEAFF.

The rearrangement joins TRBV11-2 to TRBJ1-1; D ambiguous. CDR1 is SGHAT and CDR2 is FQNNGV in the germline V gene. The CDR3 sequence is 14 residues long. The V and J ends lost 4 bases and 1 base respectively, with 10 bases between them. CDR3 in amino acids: CASSSPVPNTEAFF. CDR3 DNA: TGTGCCAGCAGCTCCCCAGTCCCGAACACTGAAGCTTTCTTT.

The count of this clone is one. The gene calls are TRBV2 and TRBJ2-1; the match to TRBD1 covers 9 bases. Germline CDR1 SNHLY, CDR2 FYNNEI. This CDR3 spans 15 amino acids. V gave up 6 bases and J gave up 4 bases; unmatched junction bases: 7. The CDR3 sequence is CASRPRDREYNEQFF. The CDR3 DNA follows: TGTGCCAGCAGGCCCCGGGACAGGGAGTACAATGAGCAGTTCTTC.

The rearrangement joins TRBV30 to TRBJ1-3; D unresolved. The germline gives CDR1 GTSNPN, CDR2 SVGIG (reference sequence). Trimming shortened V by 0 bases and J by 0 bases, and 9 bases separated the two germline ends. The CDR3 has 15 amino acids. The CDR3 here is CAWSVGHHSGNTIYF. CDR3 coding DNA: TGTGCCTGGAGTGTGGGTCATCACTCTGGAAACACCATATATTTT.

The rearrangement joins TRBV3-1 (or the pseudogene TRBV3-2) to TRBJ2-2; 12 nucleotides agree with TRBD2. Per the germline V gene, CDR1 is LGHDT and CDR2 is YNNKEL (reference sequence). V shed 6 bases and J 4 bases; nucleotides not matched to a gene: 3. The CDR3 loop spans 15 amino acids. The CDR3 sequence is CASSLLAGGTGELFF. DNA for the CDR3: TGTGCCAGCAGTCTACTAGCGGGGGGCACCGGGGAGCTGTTTTTT.

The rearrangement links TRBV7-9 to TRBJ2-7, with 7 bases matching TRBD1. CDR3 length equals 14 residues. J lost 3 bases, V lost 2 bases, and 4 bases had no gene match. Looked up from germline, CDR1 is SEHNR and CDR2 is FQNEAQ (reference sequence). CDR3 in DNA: TGTGCCAGCAGCTTACGGACAGGACTCTACGAGCAGTACTTC. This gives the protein CASSLRTGLYEQYF. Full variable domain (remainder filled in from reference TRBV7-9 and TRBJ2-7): DTGVSQNPRHKITKRGQNVTFRCDPISEHNRLYWYRQTLGQGPEFLTYFQNEAQLEKSRLLSDRFSAERPKGSFSTLEIQRTEQGDSAMYLCASSLRTGLYEQYFGPGTRLTVT.

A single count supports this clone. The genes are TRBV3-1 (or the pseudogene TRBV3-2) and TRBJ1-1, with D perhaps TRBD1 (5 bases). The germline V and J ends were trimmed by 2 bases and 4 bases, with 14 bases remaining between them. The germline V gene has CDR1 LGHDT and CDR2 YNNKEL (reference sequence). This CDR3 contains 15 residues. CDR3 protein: CASSQIVGGSTEAFF. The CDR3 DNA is TGTGCCAGCAGCCAAATCGTTGGGGGTTCCACTGAAGCTTTCTTT.

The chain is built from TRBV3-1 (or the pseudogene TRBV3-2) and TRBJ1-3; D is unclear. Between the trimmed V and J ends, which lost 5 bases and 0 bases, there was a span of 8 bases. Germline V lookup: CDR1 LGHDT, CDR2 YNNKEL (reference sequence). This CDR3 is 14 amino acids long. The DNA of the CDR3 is TGTGCCAGCAGCGGACTGATCTCTGGAAACACCATATATTTT. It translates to CASSGLISGNTIYF.

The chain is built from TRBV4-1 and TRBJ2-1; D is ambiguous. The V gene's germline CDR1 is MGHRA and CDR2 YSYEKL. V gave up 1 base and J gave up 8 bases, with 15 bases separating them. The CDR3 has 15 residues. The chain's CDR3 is CASSQGYLSGDEQFF. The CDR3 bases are TGCGCCAGCAGCCAAGGGTATCTAAGTGGGGATGAGCAGTTCTTC.

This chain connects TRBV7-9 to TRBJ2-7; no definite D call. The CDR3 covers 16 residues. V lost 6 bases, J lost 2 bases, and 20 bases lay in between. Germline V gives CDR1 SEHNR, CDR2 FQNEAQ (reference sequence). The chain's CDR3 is CASSQISQQGTYEQYF. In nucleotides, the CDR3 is TGTGCCAGCAGTCAAATTTCCCAACAAGGAACCTACGAGCAGTACTTC.

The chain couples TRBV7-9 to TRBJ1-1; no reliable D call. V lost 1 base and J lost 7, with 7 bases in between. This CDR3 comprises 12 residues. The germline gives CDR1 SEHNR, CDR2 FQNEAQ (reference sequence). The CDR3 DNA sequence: TGTGCCAGCAGCTTAGGGGCGGGTGAAGCTTTCTTT. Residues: CASSLGAGEAFF.

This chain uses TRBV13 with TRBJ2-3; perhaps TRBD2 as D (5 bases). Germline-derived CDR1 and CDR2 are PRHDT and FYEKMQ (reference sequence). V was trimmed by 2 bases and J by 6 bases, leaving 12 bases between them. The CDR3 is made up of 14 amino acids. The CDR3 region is CASSLTADLDTQYF. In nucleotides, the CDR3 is TGTGCCAGCAGCTTAACAGCGGACTTGGATACGCAGTATTTT.